Listed here is a single T cell receptor beta chain. At baseline, cycle 4 day 1, and cycle 7 day 1, blood was sampled. V was shortened by 3 bases and J by 3 bases, with 6 bases between the two germline ends. Germline CDR1 is MDHEN and CDR2 is SYDVKM. CDR3 size: 12 residues. This record belongs to a study of OX40 agonist ivuxolimab in advanced cancers. Study-wide background: The treatment was a fully human IgG2 OX40 agonist, ivuxolimab. Every 2 weeks, ivuxolimab was infused into the patients intravenously at between 0.01 and 10 mg/kg. Having had anti-PD-1, anti-PD-L1 or anti-CTLA-4 therapy before was allowed, and around 39% had some.

The protocol was immunoSEQ multiplex PCR, while the TCRdb copy is restricted to in-frame clones and leaves out a portion. The repertoire holds approximately 72,000 clones, with 84% as singletons. This chain connects TRBV28 to TRBJ2-7; TRBD2 is a possible D gene (6 bases). This TCR was recovered from an adult with an advanced solid tumor such as melanoma, head and neck, liver or kidney cancer. The sequencing here drew on CD4+ or CD8+ T cells sorted from blood, taken in a trial of the OX40 agonist ivuxolimab. Written as DNA, the CDR3 is TGTGCCAGCAGTTTGGGAGGCTACGAGCAGTACTTC. Protein: CASSLGGYEQYF.